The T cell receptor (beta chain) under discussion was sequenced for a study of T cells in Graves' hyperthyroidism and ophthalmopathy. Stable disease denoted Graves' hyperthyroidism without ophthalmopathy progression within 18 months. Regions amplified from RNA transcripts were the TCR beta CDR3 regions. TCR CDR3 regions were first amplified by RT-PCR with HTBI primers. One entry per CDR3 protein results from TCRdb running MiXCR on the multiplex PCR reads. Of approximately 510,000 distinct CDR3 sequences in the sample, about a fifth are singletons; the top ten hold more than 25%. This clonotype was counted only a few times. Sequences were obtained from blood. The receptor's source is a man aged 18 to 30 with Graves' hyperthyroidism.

The CDR3 sequence is CSAPELGPGYGYTF. The CDR3 DNA is TGCAGTGCGCCCGAACTGGGGCCGGGCTATGGCTACACCTTC. The chain links TRBV20-1 to TRBJ1-2; D possibly corresponds to TRBD1 (5 bases). Germline V gene data show CDR1 as DFQATT and CDR2 as SNEGSKA (reference sequence). The CDR3 spans 14 residues. The V end was cut by 6 bases, the J end by 4 bases, with 18 bases between.